This TCR beta chain was observed in a study of Ad26.COV2.S vaccination and SARS-CoV-2 variants listed by TCRdb under 2021. Concerning the study at large: Vaccine-arm donors came from COV1001, a multicentre, randomized, double-blind, placebo-controlled phase I-IIa trial of Ad26.COV2.S in healthy adults. The TCR-sequenced set comprised approximately 32 samples: some 20 Ad26.COV2.S vaccine recipients, 5 placebo recipients and 8 SARS-CoV-2 convalescent individuals. Trial participants were randomized into five groups of five, in which low-dose or high-dose Ad26.COV2.S was given once or twice, or placebo was given on both occasions. Dosing of Ad26.COV2.S was intramuscular, at either 5x10^10 or 1x10^11 viral particles, delivered as one shot or as two shots spaced 56 days apart. Investigators did not know the trial group allocation while performing experiments and assessing outcomes. TCRbeta repertoire sequencing served as the tool for gauging how specific and how broad the SARS-CoV-2-reactive T cell receptors were following Ad26.COV2.S vaccination. What the authors observed across the whole study: According to the authors, total T cell responses may have been underestimated by the TCR breadth and depth analyses. Comparable non-spike TCR breadth was observed between vaccine and placebo recipients, consistent with only spike being contained in the vaccine. The study was not powered for comparison of responses between vaccine doses or regimens. Ad26.COV2.S recipients had higher spike-specific TCR breadth than placebo recipients (P = 0.0014). After vaccination, substantial breadth of spike-specific CD8+ and CD4+ T cell responses was reported.

A word on this clone: No cognate antigen has been identified for it. Qualities for individual bases were not recorded, and no much larger clone is one base off.

Read against the paper, the sample's treatment or condition label means: some 20 received Ad26.COV2.S at low or high dose, single or two shots; 5 received placebo; per-sample allocation not given. Repertoires of vaccine and placebo recipients were sequenced from samples taken on day 63 after the first injection. In Cohort 1b, around 23 adults aged 18-55 years were enrolled at a single site in Boston, USA, between 29 July and 7 August 2020. As a vaccine, Ad26.COV2.S was a replication-incompetent adenovirus type 26 vector that expressed a prefusion-stabilized SARS-CoV-2 spike protein derived from the original Wuhan strain. The immunoSEQ Assay was the method used to sequence TCRbeta CDR3 regions. After extraction, genomic DNA underwent amplification by bias-controlled multiplex PCR, followed by high-throughput sequencing. Per the source publication's procedure: To quantify the absolute abundance of each unique TCRbeta CDR3 region, sequences were collapsed and filtered. T cell fraction was estimated by normalizing TCRbeta template counts to usable DNA, which was measured by amplifying reference genes present in all nucleated cells. Repertoire TCRs were annotated as SARS-CoV-2-specific by exact matching of V gene, CDR3 amino acid sequence and J gene to a known reactive TCR set. The reference SARS-CoV-2 TCR set was derived from MIRA and filtered for enrichment in COVID-19-positive ImmuneCODE repertoires, a step that removed public or cross-reactive TCRs. Using the MIRA antigens, annotated TCRs were further analysed by specific ORF or by position within an ORF. Depth was the summed frequency of annotated unique rearrangements, while breadth was defined as annotated unique rearrangements over total unique productive rearrangements. Two-sided Wilcoxon rank-sum tests were applied when comparing TCR breadth between groups. The immuneACCESS repertoire file appears here via TCRdb, limited to in-frame rearrangements. These files lack a portion of the clones; in checked studies, under half of the deficit traces to unresolved V genes, and the cause of the others is not known. For V, J and clone size, that table is used; D and trimming come from the DNA. The sample table shows 200,000 to 250,000 clones, and approximately 87% are seen once. The ten top clones hold approximately 11% of the sample.

V drops 3 bases and J drops 3 bases, leaving 14 bases in between. Based on the germline V gene, the CDR1 and CDR2 sequences are SNHLY and FYNNEI. The CDR3, from cysteine to phenylalanine, totals 15 residues. Only the CDR3 part of the read is kept: 45 bases, read in frame from the first base. The rearrangement combines TRBV2 with TRBJ1-2; the D region possibly corresponds to TRBD1 (5 bases align). The TCR originated in a person aged 18-60 years who received the Ad26.COV2.S COVID-19 vaccine or a placebo. The starting material was peripheral blood, obtained in a trial of Ad26.COV2.S vaccine versus placebo. The CDR3 protein is CASSESQRGDYGYTF. The sequenced DNA: TGTGCCAGCAGTGAGTCGCAGAGGGGAGACTATGGCTACACCTTC.